Shown below are 30 T cell receptor beta chains from a single sample sequenced in a study of control samples from healthy donors and cancer patients. TCRdb keeps only in-frame clones here, not all; method: immunoSEQ multiplex PCR. The data show 75,000 or so clones, with approximately 89% seen just once and about 6% held by the top ten. Input material: PBMCs. The receptors were sampled from a man in his sixties with colorectal cancer.

CDR3 amino acids: CASSDPGRSRNIQYF. DNA for the CDR3: TGTGCCAGCAGTGACCCCGGGCGCAGCAGAAACATTCAGTACTTC. The chain uses TRBV6-2 or TRBV6-3 and TRBJ2-4, with D uncertain. The CDR3 is made up of 15 amino acids. V lost 5 bases to trimming and J lost 6 bases, with 17 bases between them. Germline V gene lookup returns CDR1 MNHEY and CDR2 SVGEGT.

The genes are TRBV24-1 and TRBJ1-5; 10 bases line up with TRBD1. The length of the CDR3 is 16 residues. The V and J ends lost 9 bases and 3 bases, in that order; junction bases with no gene match: 10. Germline V lookup: CDR1 KGHDR, CDR2 SFDVKD. CDR3 loop: CATGPRQGAINQPQHF. The CDR3 region has the DNA TGTGCCACCGGACCGAGACAGGGGGCGATCAATCAGCCCCAGCATTTT.

The chain couples TRBV24-1 to TRBJ1-4; 9 positions agree with TRBD1. The CDR3 is 15 residues long. Per germline, CDR1 KGHDR and CDR2 SFDVKD. After removal of 3 bases from V and 10 bases from J, the junction contained 8 bases not matched to a gene. The CDR3 protein is CATSDPRDREGKLFF. The CDR3 DNA reads as TGTGCCACCAGTGATCCCCGGGACAGGGAGGGAAAACTGTTTTTT.

This chain uses TRBV2 with TRBJ1-4; D may be TRBD1 (5 bases). Germline-derived CDR1 and CDR2 are SNHLY and FYNNEI. Trimming removed 2 bases at V and 5 bases at J, with 15 bases between. The CDR3 has 16 amino acids. The CDR3 DNA follows: TGTGCCAGCAGTGAACAGGGTATGTGGGGAAATGAAAAACTGTTTTTT. It encodes CASSEQGMWGNEKLFF.

This clone was observed once. This chain uses TRBV5-8 with TRBJ2-2; D is perhaps TRBD2 (6 bases). V was trimmed by 7 bases and J by 7 bases, leaving 17 bases between them. Per germline, CDR1 SGHTS and CDR2 YDEGEE. CDR3 length equals 14 residues. The CDR3 loop is CASGTGRGNGELFF. The CDR3 region has the DNA TGTGCCAGCGGCACAGGACGGGGGAACGGGGAGCTGTTTTTT. The full variable domain, its missing parts supplied by reference TRBV5-8 and TRBJ2-2, is EAGVTQSPTHLIKTRGQQATLRCSPISGHTSVYWYQQALGLGLQFLLWYDEGEERNRGNFPPRFSGRQFPNYSSELNVNALELEDSALYLCASGTGRGNGELFFGEGSRLTVL.

This chain joins TRBV5-1 and TRBJ2-2, with D maybe TRBD1 (6 bases). V was cut by 2 bases and J by 6 bases, with 17 bases left in between. The CDR3 spans 16 residues. CDR1 is SGHRS, CDR2 YFSETQ, per germline. The CDR3 region has the DNA TGCGCCAGCAGCTTCAGGGGTGGTTCGGTGTCCGGGGAGCTGTTTTTT. Protein: CASSFRGGSVSGELFF.

The table lists this clone with a few counts. V and J are TRBV13 and TRBJ2-7; perhaps TRBD2 as D (7 bases). V shed 6 bases and J shed 0 bases, with 18 bases lying between them. Per the germline V gene, CDR1 is PRHDT and CDR2 is FYEKMQ (reference sequence). The CDR3 runs 16 residues. This CDR3 reads CASSPAGAVSSYEQYF. In nucleotides, the CDR3 is TGTGCCAGCAGTCCTGCGGGGGCCGTAAGCTCCTACGAGCAGTACTTC.

This clone was counted a single time. The CDR3 DNA reads as TGTGCCAGTAGCCGGGGGGAGACAGGGGCCTATGGCTACACCTTC. It translates to CASSRGETGAYGYTF. The chain has TRBV19 and TRBJ1-2; TRBD1 agrees at 8 bases. This CDR3 comprises 15 residues. V dropped 6 bases and J dropped 4; count of bases not matched to a gene: 10. Looked up from germline, CDR1 is LNHDA and CDR2 is SQIVND (reference sequence).

V usage is TRBV10-3 and J usage is TRBJ2-5; D may be TRBD2 (5 bases). The V gene lost 6 bases and the J gene lost 4 bases, with 12 bases spanning the gap. Germline lookup yields CDR1 ENHRY and CDR2 SYGVKD. The CDR3 spans 13 residues. CDR3 bases: TGTGCCATCAGACCCCTGGGAGTAGAGACCCAGTACTTC. Encoded protein: CAIRPLGVETQYF.

V usage is TRBV7-9 and J usage is TRBJ2-6, with 9 positions matching TRBD1. This CDR3 spans 16 amino acids. J was trimmed by 3 bases and V by 9 bases; bases with no gene match: 9. CDR1 and CDR2 from the germline V gene are SEHNR and FQNEAQ (reference sequence). The CDR3: CASRTGGAYGANVLTF. CDR3 sequence (DNA): TGTGCCAGTCGAACAGGGGGCGCTTATGGGGCCAACGTCCTGACTTTC.

This rearrangement joins TRBV4-3 to TRBJ2-1, with 7 bases identical to TRBD2. The CDR3 is 12 residues long. The germline V gene has CDR1 LGHNA and CDR2 YSLEER. V was pared by 3 bases and J by 10 bases, with 3 bases of the junction left unmatched. The CDR3 reads CASSQGGGEQFF. The DNA for the CDR3 is TGCGCCAGCAGCCAGGGGGGAGGGGAGCAGTTCTTC.

The CDR3 bases are TGTGCCAGCTCACTTGGGACAGGGGGAGAGGAGACCCAGTACTTC. Its protein is CASSLGTGGEETQYF. This chain links TRBV18 with TRBJ2-5; 11 nucleotides match TRBD1. The CDR3 is 15 residues long. Germline V gene data show CDR1 as KGHSH and CDR2 as LQKENI. Trimming at V came to 4 bases and at J to 5 bases, leaving 6 bases not matched to a gene.

The chain joins TRBV7-9 to TRBJ1-6; possibly TRBD1 for D (5 bases). Germline CDR1 SEHNR, CDR2 FQNEAQ (reference sequence). The CDR3 is made up of 16 amino acids. Trimming pared 4 bases from V and 10 bases from J, leaving 20 bases between. The CDR3 DNA reads as TGTGCCAGCAGCTCGGGTGGGTGGACACTGGGGTCACCCCTCCACTTT. This codes for CASSSGGWTLGSPLHF.

This chain connects TRBV11-2 to TRBJ2-5, with D perhaps matching TRBD1 (6 bases). Germline assignment: CDR1 SGHAT and CDR2 FQNNGV. Trimming removed 5 bases from V and 2 bases from J, with 12 bases in between. The length of the CDR3 is 14 residues. CDR3 in DNA: TGTGCCAGCAGCCAGGGACACGGGCAAGAGACCCAGTACTTC. It codes for CASSQGHGQETQYF.

The rearrangement uses TRBV9 and TRBJ2-3, with no clear D. The CDR3 length is 14 residues. Germline V gene sequence: CDR1 SGDLS, CDR2 YYNGEE. V dropped 3 bases and J dropped 3 bases, with 11 bases sitting between them. The CDR3 bases are TGTGCCAGCAGCGCCTCTGTAGGGACAGATACGCAGTATTTT. This translates into CASSASVGTDTQYF.

This rearrangement joins TRBV20-1 to TRBJ1-4; 7 nucleotides line up with TRBD1. CDR3 size: 15 residues. V shed 3 bases, J shed 7 bases, and the junction held 11 bases outside the gene matches. Germline loops: CDR1 DFQATT, CDR2 SNEGSKA (reference sequence). This CDR3 is CSASRPRDRSEKLFF. CDR3 bases: TGCAGTGCTAGTCGCCCCCGGGACAGATCTGAAAAACTGTTTTTT.

The chain is built from TRBV3-1 (or the pseudogene TRBV3-2) and TRBJ1-2, with D unclear. The CDR3 extends over 13 amino acids. Germline CDR1 is LGHDT and CDR2 is YNNKEL (reference sequence). V lost 4 bases to trimming and J lost 10 bases, with 16 bases between them. CDR3: CASSPRVLNHYTF. The CDR3 region has the DNA TGTGCCAGCAGCCCCCGCGTCCTCAATCACTACACCTTC.

The chain has TRBV4-1 and TRBJ2-7; a possible D gene is TRBD1 (5 bases). Germline V gene lookup returns CDR1 MGHRA and CDR2 YSYEKL. Deletions cut 1 base from V and 7 bases from J, with 11 bases between. This CDR3 is built from 13 residues. DNA for the CDR3: TGCGCCAGCAGCCAAGGAGACAGCTGGGAGCAGTACTTC. Amino acids: CASSQGDSWEQYF.

The chain is built from TRBV5-1 and TRBJ1-2, with D hard to call. This CDR3 has 14 amino acids. V gave up 0 bases and J gave up 3 bases, with 9 bases separating them. Germline values: CDR1 SGHRS, CDR2 YFSETQ. The CDR3: CASSLDGRDYGYTF. For the CDR3, the DNA is TGCGCCAGCAGCTTGGACGGCAGAGACTATGGCTACACCTTC.

This chain links TRBV20-1 with TRBJ1-2; D unclear. The germline gives CDR1 DFQATT, CDR2 SNEGSKA (reference sequence). The CDR3 runs to 12 residues. Trimming took 3 bases from V and 2 from J, leaving 7 bases between them. The CDR3 protein is CSASTSNYGYTF. The CDR3 nucleotides read TGCAGTGCTAGTACCTCGAACTATGGCTACACCTTC.

V is TRBV19 and J is TRBJ1-2, with TRBD1 matching 7 bases. CDR3 size: 15 residues. After removal of 5 bases from V and 4 bases from J, the junction contained 10 bases not matched to a gene. Germline V lookup: CDR1 LNHDA, CDR2 SQIVND (reference sequence). The CDR3: CASSPEQGPSYGYTF. CDR3 nucleotides: TGTGCCAGTAGTCCAGAACAGGGGCCTAGCTATGGCTACACCTTC.

The chain has TRBV28 and TRBJ2-3, with 9 nucleotides matching TRBD2. Germline V gene data show CDR1 as MDHEN and CDR2 as SYDVKM. V shed 1 base, J shed 0 bases, and the junction held 14 bases outside the gene matches. The CDR3 sequence is 20 residues long. This CDR3 is CASSLFRLAGPAGSTDTQYF. The CDR3, as DNA: TGTGCCAGCAGTTTATTTCGGCTAGCGGGGCCCGCCGGTAGCACAGATACGCAGTATTTT.

This clone is a singleton in its sample. The chain has TRBV15 and TRBJ2-7, with 7 nucleotides matching TRBD2. Germline V gene data show CDR1 as LNHNV and CDR2 as YYDKDF (reference sequence). This CDR3 is built from 16 residues. The trim removed 1 base at V and 0 bases at J, leaving 6 bases unmatched. The CDR3 is CATSRGPAGSSYEQYF. CDR3 sequence (DNA): TGTGCCACCAGCAGAGGACCAGCGGGGAGCTCCTACGAGCAGTACTTC. Full variable domain (outside the CDR3, taken from reference TRBV15 and TRBJ2-7): DAMVIQNPRYQVTQFGKPVTLSCSQTLNHNVMYWYQQKSSQAPKLLFHYYDKDFNNEADTPDNFQSRRPNTSFCFLDIRSPGLGDTAMYLCATSRGPAGSSYEQYFGPGTRLTVT.

The chain uses TRBV11-2 and TRBJ2-7; 9 positions match TRBD1. Trimming took 1 base from V and 6 from J; bases not matched to a gene: 16. Germline values: CDR1 SGHAT, CDR2 FQNNGV. The CDR3 is made up of 18 amino acids. For the CDR3, the DNA is TGTGCCAGCAGCTTAGGAGGGGGGACAGGGACCCCTTCGGGCGAGCAGTACTTC. It encodes CASSLGGGTGTPSGEQYF.

A few counts support this clone. The chain is built from TRBV29-1 and TRBJ2-7; D unclear. The CDR3 sequence is 11 residues long. V was pared by 6 bases and J by 3 bases, with 9 bases between. Per germline, CDR1 SQVTM and CDR2 ANQGSEA. The CDR3: CSVGEYYEQYF. CDR3 nucleotide sequence: TGCAGCGTCGGCGAGTACTACGAGCAGTACTTC.

V usage is TRBV19 and J usage is TRBJ2-7; no definite D call. V lost 5 bases and J 5 bases, leaving 16 bases between the germline ends. CDR1 is LNHDA, CDR2 SQIVND, per germline (reference sequence). CDR3 size: 14 residues. CDR3 residues: CASSLKGEVHEQYF. In nucleotides, the CDR3 is TGTGCCAGTAGTTTGAAAGGAGAGGTCCACGAGCAGTACTTC.

The chain recombines TRBV24-1 with TRBJ1-5; TRBD1 agrees at 7 bases. This CDR3 has 16 residues. Germline V lookup: CDR1 KGHDR, CDR2 SFDVKD. J was trimmed by 2 bases and V by 7 bases; bases with no gene match: 10. CDR3 sequence (DNA): TGTGCCACCAGCAGGGGGGGGGCTTGGGGCAATCAGCCCCAGCATTTT. Its translation: CATSRGGAWGNQPQHF.

This clone has just one count. The genes are TRBV6-5 and TRBJ2-7; possibly TRBD1 for D (5 bases). CDR1 and CDR2 (germline): MNHEY, SVGAGI. The germline V and J ends were trimmed by 2 bases and 5 bases, with 13 bases remaining between them. This CDR3 spans 14 amino acids. CDR3 DNA sequence: TGTGCCAGCAGTTACGAGCAGGGCCCCGACGAGCAGTACTTC. It encodes CASSYEQGPDEQYF.

This chain joins TRBV7-2 and TRBJ1-5, with 9 positions matching TRBD1. Trimming cost V 5 bases and J 4 bases; bases outside gene matches: 6. The germline gives CDR1 SGHTA, CDR2 FQGNSA. The CDR3 runs 15 residues. Here the CDR3 reads CASSPGTGLNQPQHF. The CDR3 DNA follows: TGTGCCAGCAGCCCCGGGACAGGGCTAAATCAGCCCCAGCATTTT. Complete variable domain (other parts from reference TRBV7-2 and TRBJ1-5): GAGVSQSPSNKVTEKGKDVELRCDPISGHTALYWYRQSLGQGLEFLIYFQGNSAPDKSGLPSDRFSAERTGGSVSTLTIQRTQQEDSAVYLCASSPGTGLNQPQHFGDGTRLSIL.

V usage is TRBV7-9 and J usage is TRBJ2-5; D tentatively reads TRBD1 or TRBD2 (5 bases each). The CDR3 sequence is 15 residues long. With 4 bases removed from V and 2 bases from J, the gap between germline ends came to 14 bases. CDR1 and CDR2 from the germline V gene are SEHNR and FQNEAQ (reference sequence). CDR3: CASSSVGDLQETQYF. CDR3 nucleotides: TGTGCCAGCAGCTCCGTAGGGGACCTTCAAGAGACCCAGTACTTC.